The clone carrying this T cell receptor (beta chain) was counted between two and nine times. In germline, CDR1 is DFQATT, CDR2 SNEGSKA (reference sequence). There are 15 residues in the CDR3. V lost 3 bases, J lost 5 bases, and 9 bases stayed unmatched. Unique molecular identifiers tagged the TCRbeta library. TCRdb used MiXCR to reprocess the PCR reads, holding one entry per CDR3 protein. This repertoire shows roughly 590,000 distinct CDR3 sequences, around 17% found once; its top ten account for over 0.95%. The sample is drawn from a study of T-cell reconstitution after alpha-beta-depleted transplantation in children.

The V call is TRBV20-1, the J call TRBJ2-5, with 10 positions matching TRBD1. The sample consisted of PBMCs from the stem cell graft donor, taken from the stem cell graft. The clonotype originates from a human donor who donated a stem cell graft to a child with acute myeloid leukemia. For the CDR3, the DNA is TGCAGTGCTAGCCCCGGACAGGGGGTTGCGGAGACCCAGTACTTC. Translated, it gives CSASPGQGVAETQYF.